The 8 T cell receptor beta chains below all came from one sample that was sequenced in a study of cytomegalovirus exposure and HLA in healthy donors. The PCR was carried out with 60 Vbeta primers and 13 Jbeta primers. Method: immunoSEQ multiplex PCR; TCRdb's copy keeps in-frame clones and lacks some. The sample consists of about 180,000 clones, 77% of them appearing once. Sequencing was done on a sample of PBMCs. The source of these receptors is a man between 18 and 29 years old in good health and CMV-seronegative.

The chain couples TRBV28 to TRBJ1-1; a weak D match, TRBD1 (6 bases). The germline V gene has CDR1 MDHEN and CDR2 SYDVKM. Trimming removed 3 bases at V and 7 bases at J, with 18 bases between. The CDR3 runs to 15 residues. CDR3 amino acids: CASSLSGGLGSEAFF. In DNA, the CDR3 is TGTGCCAGCAGTTTGTCGGGGGGGCTGGGGAGTGAAGCTTTCTTT.

The chain employs TRBV5-8 and TRBJ1-1, with TRBD1 matching over 7 bases. The CDR3 is made up of 15 amino acids. J lost 4 bases, V lost 4 bases, and 10 bases had no gene match. From germline, CDR1 is SGHTS and CDR2 YDEGEE. This CDR3 is CASSTDRARTTEAFF. DNA of the CDR3: TGTGCCAGCAGCACCGACAGGGCGAGGACCACTGAAGCTTTCTTT.

The chain employs TRBV21-1 and TRBJ2-3; the table's D call TRBD1 went unverified against the DNA. TRBV21-1 is a documented pseudogene. The CDR3 covers 16 residues. This CDR3 reads CASSLYTWADTDTQYF. The CDR3, as DNA: TGTGCCAGCAGCCTCTACACATGGGCCGACACAGATACGCAGTATTTT.

This chain uses TRBV30 with TRBJ2-7; the match to TRBD2 covers 11 bases. Trimming at V came to 7 bases and at J to 3 bases, leaving 2 bases not matched to a gene. Germline V CDR1 and CDR2: GTSNPN, SVGIG (reference sequence). There are 12 residues in the CDR3. The CDR3 DNA is TGTGCCTACGGGACTAGCGGCTACGAGCAGTACTTC. This sequence encodes CAYGTSGYEQYF.

The chain recombines TRBV6-5 with TRBJ2-7; tentatively, D is TRBD1 (5 bases). Germline lookup yields CDR1 MNHEY and CDR2 SVGAGI. The germline V and J ends were trimmed by 8 bases and 6 bases, with 17 bases remaining between them. The CDR3 loop spans 13 amino acids. CDR3 bases: TGTGCCAGCTTTCGGGCAGGGTTCGTCGAGCAGTACTTC. This translates into CASFRAGFVEQYF.

The chain links TRBV9 to TRBJ2-5; perhaps TRBD2 as D (5 bases). Germline assignment: CDR1 SGDLS and CDR2 YYNGEE. Trimming removed 3 bases at V and 5 bases at J, with 14 bases between. The CDR3 has 14 amino acids. The CDR3 region is CASSDAGRGETQYF. CDR3 in DNA: TGTGCCAGCAGCGACGCTGGGAGAGGGGAGACCCAGTACTTC.

The chain carries TRBV6-5 and TRBJ2-1, with D uncertain. Deletions cut 6 bases from V and 9 bases from J, with 18 bases between. In germline, CDR1 is MNHEY, CDR2 SVGAGI. This CDR3 is built from 14 residues. The chain's CDR3 is CASRLRGFTSEQFF. CDR3 DNA sequence: TGTGCCAGCAGGCTCCGAGGATTTACAAGTGAGCAGTTCTTC.

The chain has TRBV4-1 and TRBJ1-2; 9 nucleotides agree with TRBD1. The length of the CDR3 is 15 residues. The junction had 0 bases not matched to a gene; V was cut back by 0 bases and J by 1 base. Germline V gene sequence: CDR1 MGHRA, CDR2 YSYEKL. The CDR3 DNA reads as TGCGCCAGCAGCCAAGAGGGACAGGGTAACTATGGCTACACCTTC. It yields the protein CASSQEGQGNYGYTF.